Sequencing of this T cell receptor beta chain was carried out in a study of OX40 agonist ivuxolimab in advanced cancers. This CDR3 region has 15 residues. J was trimmed by 4 bases and V by 1 base; bases with no gene match: 6. Germline V CDR1 and CDR2: SEHNR, FQNEAQ (reference sequence). Repertoires were generated with immunoSEQ multiplex PCR, while TCRdb's copy carries only in-frame clones and drops some. The top ten clones hold about 0.31% of a sample with 150,000 to 180,000 clones, around 94% of them seen once. This TCR was sampled from an adult with an advanced solid tumor such as melanoma, head and neck, liver or kidney cancer. This sample comprised CD4+ or CD8+ T cells sorted from blood, obtained in a trial of the OX40 agonist ivuxolimab. V and J are TRBV7-9 and TRBJ2-7, with 8 bases aligning to TRBD1. The CDR3 here is CASSLGVRGLYEQYF. CDR3 nucleotide sequence: TGTGCCAGCAGCTTAGGGGTCAGGGGGCTGTACGAGCAGTACTTC.